Following are 28 T cell receptor beta chains from one sample sequenced in a study of blood T cell repertoires in COVID-19. The assay was immunoSEQ multiplex PCR, and TCRdb's table has in-frame clones only and misses some. The sample contains about 120,000 clones, over 75% of which appear only once. Sequenced material: peripheral blood. These receptor sequences come from a man in his sixties or seventies with active or convalescent COVID-19.

Written as DNA, the CDR3 is TGTGCCAGCTCATCGGACAGGGCGGGAGATGGCTACACCTTC. Protein product: CASSSDRAGDGYTF. This chain links TRBV18 with TRBJ1-2; 8 bases are shared with TRBD1. Per germline, CDR1 KGHSH and CDR2 LQKENI. V trimming: 5 bases; J trimming: 6 bases; junction bases outside the gene matches: 8. This CDR3 has 14 residues.

The V and J genes are TRBV19 and TRBJ1-1; 12 positions agree with TRBD1. Germline CDR1 LNHDA, CDR2 SQIVND (reference sequence). The V gene end was trimmed by 3 bases and the J gene end by 5 bases; junction bases not matched to a gene: 7. The length of the CDR3 is 16 residues. The DNA for the CDR3 is TGTGCCAGTAGTATTAGGGACAGGGGGCGAAGAACTGAAGCTTTCTTT. Encoded protein: CASSIRDRGRRTEAFF.

This clone has only one observation. The gene calls are TRBV6-6 and TRBJ1-5, with D unclear. The CDR3 consists of 15 residues. CDR1 and CDR2 (germline): MNHNY, SVGAGI (reference sequence). The V gene lost 6 bases and the J gene lost 3 bases, with 15 bases spanning the gap. The CDR3 sequence: CASSLYAQDNQPQHF. CDR3 DNA: TGTGCCAGCAGCCTTTACGCCCAGGACAATCAGCCCCAGCATTTT.

The chain recombines TRBV6-5 with TRBJ1-2, with 9 bases identical to TRBD1. This CDR3 region has 15 residues. The ends lost 6 bases at V and 2 bases at J; junction bases unmatched: 7. Germline V CDR1 and CDR2: MNHEY, SVGAGI. DNA of the CDR3: TGTGCCAGCAGCGGATCGGACAGGGGCAACTATGGCTACACCTTC. This gives the protein CASSGSDRGNYGYTF.

The J gene is TRBJ2-1, the V gene TRBV2, with D perhaps TRBD1 (5 bases). The V gene's germline CDR1 is SNHLY and CDR2 FYNNEI. Between the trimmed V and J ends, which lost 2 bases and 8 bases, there was a span of 13 bases. The CDR3 is 14 residues long. The CDR3 loop reads CASSEQGNNDEQFF. CDR3 in DNA: TGTGCCAGCAGTGAACAGGGTAATAACGATGAGCAGTTCTTC.

V and J are TRBV3-1 (or the pseudogene TRBV3-2) and TRBJ1-3, with no clear D. Trimming pared 1 base from V and 0 bases from J, leaving 10 bases between. This CDR3 has 16 amino acids. Germline V CDR1 and CDR2: LGHDT, YNNKEL (reference sequence). For the CDR3, the DNA is TGTGCCAGCAGCCAAGGACCAGGCGACTCTGGAAACACCATATATTTT. As protein: CASSQGPGDSGNTIYF.

The chain joins TRBV12-3 or TRBV12-4 to TRBJ1-4; 7 nucleotides line up with TRBD1. V trimming: 5 bases; J trimming: 8 bases; junction bases outside the gene matches: 2. This CDR3 comprises 12 residues. DNA of the CDR3: TGTGCCAGCAGTACGGACAGGGAAAAACTGTTTTTT. This gives the protein CASSTDREKLFF.

The chain employs TRBV12-5 and TRBJ2-1; 12 nucleotides line up with TRBD2. With V trimmed by 0 bases and J by 8 bases, 29 bases remained unmatched. CDR1 LGHNT and CDR2 FRNRAP come from the germline V gene. The CDR3 extends over 24 amino acids. The DNA for the CDR3 is TGTGCTAGTGGTTTGGTACGGGGACAGGGCTTATCGCTAGCGGGAGGGCCGGCTCGGGATGAGCAGTTCTTC. This translates into CASGLVRGQGLSLAGGPARDEQFF.

The chain links TRBV6-1 to TRBJ2-7; tentatively, D is TRBD1 (6 bases). The V end lost 0 bases, the J end lost 2 bases, and 17 bases lay between the germline ends. CDR3 size: 17 residues. Germline CDR1 is MNHNS and CDR2 is SASEGT. CDR3 in amino acids: CASSEAQGRGNPYEQYF. CDR3 sequence (DNA): TGTGCCAGCAGTGAAGCCCAGGGTAGGGGGAACCCCTACGAGCAGTACTTC.

The chain links TRBV30 to TRBJ1-2; a weak D match, TRBD1 (5 bases). The CDR3 covers 13 residues. Germline V lookup: CDR1 GTSNPN, CDR2 SVGIG (reference sequence). Written as DNA, the CDR3 is TGTGCTTACGCGGGGGGAGAACGCTATGGCTACACCTTC. Its translation: CAYAGGERYGYTF. Drawing the rest from reference TRBV30 and TRBJ1-2, the complete variable domain is SQTIHQWPATLVQPVGSPLSLECTVEGTSNPNLYWYRQAAGRGLQLLFYSVGIGQISSEVPQNLSASRPQDRQFILSSKKLLLSDSGFYLCAYAGGERYGYTFGSGTRLTVV.

This sequence joins TRBV16 and TRBJ2-1, with D possibly TRBD2 on 5 matching bases. Trimming pared 0 bases from V and 4 bases from J, leaving 16 bases between. This CDR3 spans 17 amino acids. Germline-derived CDR1 and CDR2 are KGHSY and FQNENV. For the CDR3, the DNA is TGTGCCAGCAGCCAATCGATGGGTCTAGCCCTATACAATGAGCAGTTCTTC. Protein: CASSQSMGLALYNEQFF. Full variable domain (missing parts from reference TRBV16 and TRBJ2-1): GEEVAQTPKHLVRGEGQKAKLYCAPIKGHSYVFWYQQVLKNEFKFLISFQNENVFDETGMPKERFSAKCLPNSPCSLEIQATKLEDSAVYFCASSQSMGLALYNEQFFGPGTRLTVL.

The chain combines TRBV3-1 (or the pseudogene TRBV3-2) with TRBJ2-1, with no clear D. CDR1 and CDR2 (germline): LGHDT, YNNKEL (reference sequence). The CDR3 length is 13 residues. The V gene lost 4 bases and the J gene lost 8 bases, with 12 bases spanning the gap. CDR3: CASSRVASHEQFF. The CDR3 coding sequence is TGTGCCAGCAGCCGGGTAGCTTCGCATGAGCAGTTCTTC.

This chain connects TRBV28 to TRBJ1-4; 7 nucleotides line up with TRBD1. In germline, CDR1 is MDHEN, CDR2 SYDVKM. The trim removed 5 bases at V and 11 bases at J, leaving 14 bases unmatched. The CDR3 is made up of 15 amino acids. CDR3 in amino acids: CASSGPTGTVRKLFF. CDR3 nucleotide sequence: TGTGCCAGCAGTGGCCCGACAGGGACGGTCAGGAAACTGTTTTTT.

The rearrangement uses TRBV6-5 and TRBJ2-7, with no clear D. Between the trimmed V and J ends, which lost 6 bases and 0 bases, there was a span of 9 bases. The CDR3 consists of 13 residues. Germline V gene sequence: CDR1 MNHEY, CDR2 SVGAGI. CDR3 bases: TGTGCCAGCAGGAGAGGATACTCCTACGAGCAGTACTTC. This codes for CASRRGYSYEQYF.

The chain combines TRBV10-3 with TRBJ1-3; no definite D call. V was clipped by 4 bases and J by 0 bases, with 4 bases between them. The CDR3 runs 13 residues. CDR1 is ENHRY and CDR2 is SYGVKD in the germline V gene. The DNA for the CDR3 is TGTGCCATCAGTGGACACTCTGGAAACACCATATATTTT. Its translation is CAISGHSGNTIYF.

The chain is built from TRBV27 and TRBJ1-6, with 9 bases identical to TRBD1. V shed 6 bases and J 6 bases; nucleotides not matched to a gene: 6. CDR3 length: 15 amino acids. The germline V gene encodes CDR1 MNHEY and CDR2 SMNVEV (reference sequence). The CDR3 region has the DNA TGTGCCAGCAGCACCGGGACAGGGCTTAATTCACCCCTCCACTTT. This codes for CASSTGTGLNSPLHF.

V gene TRBV18 combines with J gene TRBJ2-7; 7 nucleotides align to TRBD1. This CDR3 has 14 residues. The V segment lost 2 bases and the J segment 3 bases; nucleotides outside the gene matches: 4. Per germline, CDR1 KGHSH and CDR2 LQKENI. The DNA for the CDR3 is TGTGCCAGCTCACCAAGAGGGACAGACTACGAGCAGTACTTC. Its protein product is CASSPRGTDYEQYF.

This chain connects TRBV30 to TRBJ1-6, with 10 bases matching TRBD1. V dropped 7 bases and J dropped 10; count of bases not matched to a gene: 7. This CDR3 is built from 13 residues. Germline V CDR1 and CDR2: GTSNPN, SVGIG (reference sequence). CDR3 nucleotide sequence: TGTGCCTCCGGACAGGGGGTGGGATCACCCCTCCACTTT. Amino acid sequence: CASGQGVGSPLHF.

The chain couples TRBV3-1 (or the pseudogene TRBV3-2) to TRBJ1-1; TRBD1 might be the D (5 bases). Germline V gene lookup returns CDR1 LGHDT and CDR2 YNNKEL (reference sequence). V dropped 6 bases and J dropped 1 base, with 12 bases sitting between them. This CDR3 comprises 14 residues. The CDR3 sequence: CASRPRGENTEAFF. DNA of the CDR3: TGTGCCAGCAGGCCACGGGGGGAGAACACTGAAGCTTTCTTT.

This chain's CDR3 is CASSLVDRDYSPLHF. The CDR3 coding sequence is TGTGCCAGCAGCTTGGTGGACAGGGATTATTCACCCCTCCACTTT. The V and J genes are TRBV5-6 and TRBJ1-6; 8 positions agree with TRBD1. With 0 bases clipped from V and 8 bases from J, the junction kept 4 bases outside the gene matches. CDR1 is SGHDT and CDR2 is YYEEEE in the germline V gene. CDR3 length equals 15 residues.

This clone was counted only a few times. CDR3 sequence: CASRILTGEGYTF. In nucleotides, the CDR3 is TGTGCCAGCAGGATTCTGACAGGGGAGGGCTACACCTTC. The gene calls are TRBV6-6 and TRBJ1-2; 8 positions match TRBD1. The CDR3 extends over 13 amino acids. V shed 6 bases and J 8 bases; nucleotides not matched to a gene: 8. The V gene's germline CDR1 is MNHNY and CDR2 SVGAGI (reference sequence).

The rearrangement uses TRBV15 and TRBJ2-5; possibly TRBD2 for D (7 bases). V was shortened by 5 bases and J by 3 bases, with 28 bases between the two germline ends. Germline values: CDR1 LNHNV, CDR2 YYDKDF (reference sequence). This CDR3 is 19 amino acids long. The CDR3 reads CATSGLSTGRGGYEETQYF. Here the CDR3 DNA reads TGTGCCACCAGCGGCCTCTCCACGGGCAGGGGAGGGTACGAAGAGACCCAGTACTTC.

The chain combines TRBV7-9 with TRBJ2-3, with D maybe TRBD2 (5 bases). The CDR3 consists of 14 residues. The V and J ends lost 2 bases and 4 bases respectively, with 10 bases between them. Germline values: CDR1 SEHNR, CDR2 FQNEAQ (reference sequence). CDR3 DNA sequence: TGTGCCAGCAGCTTACGGGGAAACGCAGATACGCAGTATTTT. Protein product: CASSLRGNADTQYF.

The table lists this clone with a count of one. The chain is built from TRBV18 and TRBJ1-1; no definite D call. The ends were cut back, 2 bases at V and 1 base at J, with 11 bases in the middle. The CDR3 contains 15 residues. Germline CDR1 reads KGHSH; CDR2 reads LQKENI. The CDR3 sequence is CASSPVISPNTEAFF. CDR3 nucleotides: TGTGCCAGCTCACCAGTAATTAGCCCGAACACTGAAGCTTTCTTT.

J is TRBJ2-5 and V is TRBV29-1; 7 positions match TRBD1. This CDR3 comprises 12 residues. Germline-derived CDR1 and CDR2 are SQVTM and ANQGSEA. With V trimmed by 4 bases and J by 5 bases, 4 bases remained unmatched. The CDR3 sequence: CSVGQGVETQYF. The CDR3 bases are TGCAGCGTTGGCCAGGGGGTTGAGACCCAGTACTTC.

The J gene is TRBJ2-5, the V gene TRBV11-2, with 9 bases that match TRBD1. The CDR3 is 15 amino acids. V dropped 1 base and J dropped 5; count of bases not matched to a gene: 5. The germline V gene encodes CDR1 SGHAT and CDR2 FQNNGV. The CDR3: CASSLVTGGWETQYF. The DNA for the CDR3 is TGTGCCAGCAGCTTAGTAACAGGGGGCTGGGAGACCCAGTACTTC.

The chain links TRBV7-9 to TRBJ1-2, with 9 nucleotides matching TRBD1. V trimming: 4 bases; J trimming: 8 bases; junction bases outside the gene matches: 11. Germline CDR1 and CDR2: SEHNR and FQNEAQ (reference sequence). The CDR3 is made up of 15 amino acids. The CDR3 sequence: CASSSWSGQGVGYTF. CDR3 in DNA: TGTGCCAGCAGCTCCTGGTCGGGACAGGGAGTAGGCTACACCTTC.

The chain is built from TRBV28 and TRBJ2-6; D may be TRBD2 (5 bases). This CDR3 has 17 residues. Germline V gene lookup returns CDR1 MDHEN and CDR2 SYDVKM. Trimming took off 2 bases at V and 0 bases at J, with 11 bases between the two ends. The CDR3: CASSLVSGNSGANVLTF. CDR3 nucleotides: TGTGCCAGCAGTTTAGTATCGGGGAACTCTGGGGCCAACGTCCTGACTTTC.